This T cell receptor beta chain stems from a study of human T cells and chemical hapten exposure. This clonotype was seen at least ten times. Each cDNA molecule in the library carried unique molecular identifiers. TCRdb re-analysed the RACE reads in MiXCR, keeping a single row per CDR3 protein. Of roughly 380,000 distinct CDR3 sequences listed, more than 4.5% were seen once; the top ten hold over 2%. Germline V gene data show CDR1 as SQVTM and CDR2 as ANQGSEA. The CDR3 runs to 14 residues. Trimming shortened V by 5 bases and J by 2 bases, and 13 bases separated the two germline ends. Time point in this sample: patch test 1, 2 weeks after DPC sensitization. This sample's treatment: therapeutic diphenylcyclopropenone sensitization with weekly scalp DPC.

V is TRBV29-1 and J is TRBJ2-1, with D uncertain. The sequenced sample was whole blood, obtained in connection with sensitization to the hapten diphenylcyclopropenone (DPC). This clonotype was sampled from a woman in her forties or fifties with alopecia areata. Some clones in this sample may be carry-over from other donors' samples. CDR3 sequence reads: CSVFRVDTYNEQFF. The CDR3 bases are TGCAGCGTTTTCAGAGTTGACACCTACAATGAGCAGTTCTTC.